The T cell receptor (beta chain) under discussion was sequenced for a study of cytomegalovirus exposure and HLA in healthy donors. For this clone: Its antigen remains unknown.

PCR used 60 Vbeta primers and 13 Jbeta primers. Assay: immunoSEQ multiplex PCR; the TCRdb copy retains only in-frame clones and omits some. The sample lists 150,000 to 200,000 clones; roughly 79% were seen once. Study-level results: Some V segments could not be told apart, so they were left out, TRBV6-2 and TRBV6-3 among them. A later analysis linked a missense DCLRE1C variant to TCR beta V- and J-gene trimming.

V was trimmed by 0 bases and J by 2 bases, leaving 9 bases between them. This CDR3 region has 15 residues. CDR1 SGHRS and CDR2 YFSETQ come from the germline V gene. The V and J genes are TRBV5-1 and TRBJ2-1; D not certain. The receptor's source is a male donor in good health and CMV-seronegative. Sequenced: PBMCs. CDR3 sequence (DNA): TGCGCCAGCAGCTTGGCCGTAGCCGCCTACAATGAGCAGTTCTTC. This gives the protein CASSLAVAAYNEQFF.